Each of the 11 T cell receptor beta chains below was sequenced from the same sample in a study of blood T cell repertoires in COVID-19. The repertoire was sequenced with immunoSEQ multiplex PCR; TCRdb's copy has only in-frame clones and lacks some. The table shows a few hundred thousand clones, with over 80% occurring only once. What was sequenced was PBMCs or T cells enriched from blood (not recorded which). The receptors were gathered from a man aged 25 to 40 who had recovered from COVID-19.

V usage is TRBV2 and J usage is TRBJ1-5; weak D call: TRBD1 (6 bases). This CDR3 has 16 residues. V lost 4 bases, J lost 0 bases, and 13 bases lay in between. From germline, CDR1 is SNHLY and CDR2 FYNNEI. The CDR3 coding sequence is TGTGCCAGCAGTGGATTCAGGGGTCGTAGCAATCAGCCCCAGCATTTT. Translation gives CASSGFRGRSNQPQHF.

The chain joins TRBV7-9 to TRBJ2-5; D is uncertain. The CDR3 length is 12 residues. Germline V CDR1 and CDR2: SEHNR, FQNEAQ (reference sequence). The V and J ends lost 1 base and 5 bases respectively, with 5 bases between them. CDR3 coding DNA: TGTGCCAGCAGCTTAGTCTTGGAGACCCAGTACTTC. Translated, it gives CASSLVLETQYF.

J is TRBJ2-1 and V is TRBV5-1, with 11 bases that match TRBD2. V was clipped by 0 bases and J by 4 bases; unmatched bases: 3. Germline V gives CDR1 SGHRS, CDR2 YFSETQ. This CDR3 has 16 residues. The CDR3 sequence is CASSLVGLAAYNEQFF. The CDR3 region has the DNA TGCGCCAGCAGCTTGGTGGGACTAGCGGCTTACAATGAGCAGTTCTTC.

J is TRBJ2-7 and V is TRBV15, with a possible D match to TRBD1 (6 bases). CDR1 LNHNV and CDR2 YYDKDF come from the germline V gene (reference sequence). Deletions cut 1 base from V and 2 bases from J, with 12 bases between. This CDR3 has 15 amino acids. The DNA for the CDR3 is TGTGCCACCAGCAGAGGCCAGGGGCTCCCCTACGAGCAGTACTTC. Residues: CATSRGQGLPYEQYF.

The chain couples TRBV2 to TRBJ2-5; weak D call: TRBD2 (5 bases). Trimming pared 5 bases from V and 3 bases from J, leaving 10 bases between. The CDR3 totals 13 residues. Germline V CDR1 and CDR2: SNHLY, FYNNEI. The CDR3 DNA sequence: TGTGCCAGCAGTCCCCCCGGGAAAGAGACCCAGTACTTC. Protein product: CASSPPGKETQYF.

This chain connects TRBV30 to TRBJ1-1; TRBD1 is a possible D gene (5 bases). The germline V gene encodes CDR1 GTSNPN and CDR2 SVGIG (reference sequence). This CDR3 contains 15 residues. Trimming removed 4 bases from V and 4 bases from J, with 19 bases in between. The CDR3 spells CAWTSAGRRGTEAFF. The CDR3 DNA is TGTGCCTGGACCAGCGCAGGGAGGAGGGGCACTGAAGCTTTCTTT. Drawing the rest from reference TRBV30 and TRBJ1-1, the complete variable domain is SQTIHQWPATLVQPVGSPLSLECTVEGTSNPNLYWYRQAAGRGLQLLFYSVGIGQISSEVPQNLSASRPQDRQFILSSKKLLLSDSGFYLCAWTSAGRRGTEAFFGQGTRLTVV.

Comment on this clone: Other DNA sequences in the sample encode the same CDR3. V and J are TRBV18 and TRBJ1-3; no firm D call. Looked up from germline, CDR1 is KGHSH and CDR2 is LQKENI. V lost 3 bases to trimming and J lost 1 base, with 4 bases between them. This CDR3 has 13 residues. The DNA of the CDR3 is TGTGCCAGCTCACCTTCATCTGGAAACACCATATATTTT. This gives the protein CASSPSSGNTIYF.

This sequence joins TRBV5-1 and TRBJ1-3; TRBD1 aligns across 12 bases. Germline CDR1 is SGHRS and CDR2 is YFSETQ. The CDR3 extends over 16 amino acids. Trimming cost V 3 bases and J 2 bases; bases outside gene matches: 3. The CDR3: CASSSGQGAAGNTIYF. CDR3 bases: TGCGCCAGCAGCTCGGGACAGGGGGCAGCTGGAAACACCATATATTTT.

The chain recombines TRBV11-2 with TRBJ2-3; 7 nucleotides line up with TRBD1. Germline V gives CDR1 SGHAT, CDR2 FQNNGV. Germline trimming cut 2 bases from V and 3 bases from J; bases unmatched to any gene: 2. The CDR3 has 14 residues. The CDR3 loop reads CASSLNRGTDTQYF. The DNA for the CDR3 is TGTGCCAGCAGCTTAAACAGGGGAACAGATACGCAGTATTTT.

The CDR3 spells CASRPFDRVITEAFF. The CDR3 nucleotides read TGTGCCAGCAGACCTTTCGACAGGGTTATAACTGAAGCTTTCTTT. V and J are TRBV28 and TRBJ1-1, with TRBD1 matching over 7 bases. Per germline, CDR1 MDHEN and CDR2 SYDVKM. V was pared by 6 bases and J by 5 bases, with 12 bases of the junction left unmatched. This CDR3 is 15 amino acids long.

The chain combines TRBV7-2 with TRBJ1-3; D might be TRBD1 (6 bases). Looked up from germline, CDR1 is SGHTA and CDR2 is FQGNSA. V lost 5 bases and J 0 bases, leaving 14 bases between the germline ends. This CDR3 spans 16 amino acids. DNA for the CDR3: TGTGCCAGCAGCCCAGAGACAGGAAGCTCTGGAAACACCATATATTTT. The encoded protein is CASSPETGSSGNTIYF.